This T cell receptor (beta chain) originates from a study of beta chain features in type 1 diabetes. General study results and limits: Across all four CD4+ subsets, people with type 1 diabetes showed modestly shorter TCRB CDR3s. High-TCR-expressing cells could be over-represented by cDNA sequencing.

With respect to this clone: Its antigen remains unidentified.

Since all of the isolated RNA was reverse transcribed, expressed TCRB transcripts were what got sequenced. Data came from immunoSEQ multiplex PCR; TCRdb stores just in-frame clones and leaves some out. The table shows 95,000 to 150,000 clones, with about 15% occurring only once. This TCR was recovered from a man between 25 and 39 years old with type 1 diabetes. Input material: central memory CD4+ T cells from blood.

CDR3 DNA sequence: TGTGCCAGCAAGGAGGGGCCCAACACAGATACGCAGTATTTT. This encodes CASKEGPNTDTQYF. The chain is built from TRBV2 and TRBJ2-3, with D possibly TRBD2 on 6 matching bases. This CDR3 is 14 amino acids long. Trimming stripped 7 bases from V and 2 bases from J, with 13 bases between. Germline CDR1 SNHLY, CDR2 FYNNEI.